This passage covers 32 T cell receptor beta chains from one sample sequenced in a study of beta chain features in type 1 diabetes. Findings of the study overall: Patients with Type 1 diabetes showed moderately but significantly shorter TCRB CDR3s in all four CD4+ subsets.

Expressed TCRB transcripts were sequenced after all isolated RNA was converted to cDNA. Sequencing used immunoSEQ multiplex PCR; TCRdb keeps in-frame clones, though not all of them. This table has about 700,000 clones, around an eighth appearing once. These receptors' targets are unknown. Sequencing was carried out using naive CD4+ T cells from blood. The source of these receptors is a man aged 18-30 years with type 1 diabetes.

The chain recombines TRBV5-1 with TRBJ1-6; D ambiguous. V was pared by 3 bases and J by 5 bases, with 9 bases between. CDR3 length equals 14 residues. Germline assignment: CDR1 SGHRS and CDR2 YFSETQ. The DNA for the CDR3 is TGCGCCAGCAGCTACACGACGGATAATTCACCCCTCCACTTT. Translated: CASSYTTDNSPLHF.

V gene TRBV6-1 combines with J gene TRBJ2-2, with 7 positions matching TRBD1. V was clipped by 4 bases and J by 1 base; unmatched bases: 6. The length of the CDR3 is 16 residues. Germline V gives CDR1 MNHNS, CDR2 SASEGT. CDR3 sequence: CASSGYGTENTGELFF. For the CDR3, the DNA is TGTGCCAGCAGTGGATATGGGACAGAGAACACCGGGGAGCTGTTTTTT.

This clone was counted a few times. This sequence joins TRBV19 and TRBJ2-7, with 8 bases that match TRBD1. CDR3 size: 14 residues. CDR1 and CDR2 from the germline V gene are LNHDA and SQIVND (reference sequence). Unmatched junction bases numbered 6, after V lost 1 base and J lost 7 bases. CDR3 bases: TGTGCCAGTAGTATAGGACAGGGGCCCGGGGAGCAGTACTTC. It yields the protein CASSIGQGPGEQYF.

This clone was seen a handful of times. The chain combines TRBV7-2 with TRBJ1-1; D not resolved. Germline V gene data show CDR1 as SGHTA and CDR2 as FQGNSA. Trimming shortened V by 3 bases and J by 3 bases, and 2 bases separated the two germline ends. The CDR3 spans 11 residues. CDR3 sequence reads: CASSFYTEAFF. For the CDR3, the DNA is TGTGCCAGCAGCTTTTACACTGAAGCTTTCTTT.

As for this clone: One end of the junction does not line up with germline, which may come from a read error. DNA for the CDR3: TGTGCCAGCAGCCCACGACAGGGGGCGAACGCTGAAGCTTTCTTT. It yields the protein CASSPRQGANAEAFF. The rearrangement links TRBV13 to TRBJ1-1; 10 nucleotides line up with TRBD1. The length of the CDR3 is 15 residues. Germline V gene lookup returns CDR1 PRHDT and CDR2 FYEKMQ (reference sequence).

A few counts support this clone. V and J are TRBV5-4 and TRBJ2-3; D ambiguous. Germline CDR1 reads SGHNT; CDR2 reads YYREEE (reference sequence). V lost 3 bases and J 1 base, leaving 9 bases between the germline ends. CDR3 length: 14 residues. CDR3 bases: TGTGCCAGCAGCTCAAAGAAGGGCACAGATACGCAGTATTTT. It translates to CASSSKKGTDTQYF.

The chain combines TRBV5-6 with TRBJ1-1; D not resolved. CDR1 is SGHDT, CDR2 YYEEEE, per germline. V was pared by 4 bases and J by 6 bases, with 19 bases between. This CDR3 comprises 15 residues. DNA of the CDR3: TGTGCCAGCAGCCAAAGGGCCCTTACCCGTCCTGAAGCTTTCTTT. Its translation is CASSQRALTRPEAFF.

The J gene is TRBJ1-1, the V gene TRBV30; no clear D gene. Per germline, CDR1 GTSNPN and CDR2 SVGIG (reference sequence). V lost 3 bases and J lost 1, with 12 bases in between. There are 14 residues in the CDR3. Here the CDR3 DNA reads TGTGCCTGGAGATCGGGCAGTTCGAACACTGAAGCTTTCTTT. This gives the protein CAWRSGSSNTEAFF.

This clone occurred a few times. This chain connects TRBV15 to TRBJ2-5; perhaps TRBD1 as D (5 bases). The CDR3 spans 13 residues. Trimming shortened V by 4 bases and J by 5 bases, and 11 bases separated the two germline ends. Per the germline V gene, CDR1 is LNHNV and CDR2 is YYDKDF (reference sequence). In DNA, the CDR3 is TGTGCCACCAGCAAAGACAGCGAGGAGACCCAGTACTTC. It specifies CATSKDSEETQYF.

This clone was found a few times. The chain is built from TRBV30 and TRBJ2-5; D remains unclear. Looked up from germline, CDR1 is GTSNPN and CDR2 is SVGIG (reference sequence). Trimming took off 3 bases at V and 9 bases at J, with 20 bases between the two ends. The CDR3 spans 14 residues. CDR3 residues: CAWSSNPTQVAQYF. The DNA for the CDR3 is TGTGCCTGGAGCTCTAACCCCACCCAAGTGGCCCAGTACTTC.

The CDR3 loop reads CASSLGYNEQFF. Here the CDR3 DNA reads TGTGCCAGCAGCCTCGGTTACAATGAGCAGTTCTTC. J is TRBJ2-1 and V is TRBV2; D unclear. Deletions cut 6 bases from V and 4 bases from J, with 7 bases between. CDR3 length equals 12 residues. Germline CDR1 SNHLY, CDR2 FYNNEI.

This clone was seen only a few times. The J gene is TRBJ2-3, the V gene TRBV6-5; D might be TRBD1 (6 bases). The CDR3 length is 15 residues. Germline loops: CDR1 MNHEY, CDR2 SVGAGI. Deletions cut 6 bases from V and 4 bases from J, with 17 bases between. CDR3: CASRPDRRRADTQYF. CDR3 DNA: TGTGCCAGCAGACCTGACAGGCGGAGAGCAGATACGCAGTATTTT.

This clone appeared a few times. The gene calls are TRBV5-1 and TRBJ2-6, with 7 bases fitting TRBD1. The CDR3 runs 16 residues. Trimming at V came to 3 bases and at J to 0 bases, leaving 3 bases not matched to a gene. Germline assignment: CDR1 SGHRS and CDR2 YFSETQ. CDR3 loop: CASSSDRVSGANVLTF. The DNA of the CDR3 is TGCGCCAGCAGCTCCGACAGGGTCTCTGGGGCCAACGTCCTGACTTTC. Variable domain in full (rest from reference TRBV5-1 and TRBJ2-6): KAGVTQTPRYLIKTRGQQVTLSCSPISGHRSVSWYQQTPGQGLQFLFEYFSETQRNKGNFPGRFSGRQFSNSRSEMNVSTLELGDSALYLCASSSDRVSGANVLTFGAGSRLTVL.

V is TRBV6-1 and J is TRBJ2-1; D is ambiguous. Germline CDR1 reads MNHNS; CDR2 reads SASEGT. Trimming cost V 2 bases and J 0 bases, with 11 bases left between them. The CDR3 is 16 residues long. The CDR3 region has the DNA TGTGCCAGCAGTGAATTCTCAGCGAGCTCCTACAATGAGCAGTTCTTC. This gives the protein CASSEFSASSYNEQFF.

This clone was detected only a few times. The CDR3 is CASSPREEEEKLFF. The CDR3 DNA follows: TGTGCCAGCAGCCCTCGGGAGGAGGAGGAAAAACTGTTTTTT. This chain links TRBV7-9 with TRBJ1-4; D gene unclear. Germline-derived CDR1 and CDR2 are SEHNR and FQNEAQ (reference sequence). This CDR3 is built from 14 residues. The ends were cut back, 5 bases at V and 8 bases at J, with 15 bases in the middle.

The chain links TRBV30 to TRBJ2-7; 7 nucleotides line up with TRBD2. V gave up 2 bases and J gave up 0 bases; unmatched junction bases: 7. This CDR3 has 15 residues. Germline assignment: CDR1 GTSNPN and CDR2 SVGIG (reference sequence). The CDR3 coding sequence is TGTGCCTGGAGTACCCTACCGGGGGGCTCCTACGAGCAGTACTTC. Its protein product is CAWSTLPGGSYEQYF.

This clone came up a few times. The CDR3 here is CASSLDSGYGYTF. The DNA for the CDR3 is TGTGCCAGCAGCCTTGACAGCGGGTATGGCTACACCTTC. This chain joins TRBV27 and TRBJ1-2; TRBD1 might be the D (5 bases). The CDR3 sequence is 13 residues long. The germline V gene encodes CDR1 MNHEY and CDR2 SMNVEV (reference sequence). The V end was cut by 6 bases, the J end by 5 bases, with 13 bases between.

The CDR3 is CASSRWTSGSEVHTQYF. The CDR3 DNA reads as TGTGCCAGCAGTCGTTGGACTAGCGGTTCCGAGGTTCATACGCAGTATTTT. V is TRBV27 and J is TRBJ2-3; the match to TRBD2 covers 10 bases. The CDR3 runs to 17 residues. Germline V gene data show CDR1 as MNHEY and CDR2 as SMNVEV (reference sequence). V trimming: 5 bases; J trimming: 7 bases; junction bases outside the gene matches: 15.

This clone was seen a few times. The V and J genes are TRBV30 and TRBJ1-2, with 8 nucleotides matching TRBD1. This CDR3 is 12 amino acids long. The germline V gene encodes CDR1 GTSNPN and CDR2 SVGIG (reference sequence). V shed 6 bases, J shed 4 bases, and the junction held 4 bases outside the gene matches. CDR3 amino acids: CACTTGGYGYTF. CDR3 nucleotide sequence: TGTGCCTGCACAACAGGGGGCTATGGCTACACCTTC.

This clone occurred a few times. CDR3 protein: CASSTGTGLGYEQYF. The CDR3 nucleotides read TGTGCCAGTAGTACCGGGACAGGGCTTGGGTACGAGCAGTACTTC. V and J are TRBV19 and TRBJ2-7; 9 nucleotides agree with TRBD1. V shed 4 bases and J 4 bases; nucleotides not matched to a gene: 8. Germline-derived CDR1 and CDR2 are LNHDA and SQIVND (reference sequence). The CDR3 consists of 15 residues.

The chain is built from TRBV30 and TRBJ1-2; D gene ambiguous. This CDR3 is built from 13 residues. V dropped 2 bases and J dropped 4 bases, with 11 bases sitting between them. The germline V gene has CDR1 GTSNPN and CDR2 SVGIG (reference sequence). The CDR3: CAWSWLGIYGYTF. CDR3 DNA sequence: TGTGCCTGGAGTTGGTTGGGCATCTATGGCTACACCTTC.

The rearrangement links TRBV29-1 to TRBJ2-3; 7 positions agree with TRBD1. The CDR3 totals 15 residues. After removal of 3 bases from V and 0 bases from J, the junction contained 6 bases not matched to a gene. Germline V gene data show CDR1 as SQVTM and CDR2 as ANQGSEA. For the CDR3, the DNA is TGCAGCGTTGATCGGGGACAGTCTAGCACAGATACGCAGTATTTT. Amino acid sequence: CSVDRGQSSTDTQYF.

This chain connects TRBV5-1 to TRBJ2-1; 8 nucleotides line up with TRBD2. The CDR3 is made up of 14 amino acids. V gave up 4 bases and J gave up 10 bases; unmatched junction bases: 10. Germline CDR1 and CDR2: SGHRS and YFSETQ. The CDR3 DNA reads as TGCGCCAGCAGCCCCTCGGGACTAGTCGGCGAGCAGTTCTTC. It is translated as CASSPSGLVGEQFF.

This clone was found a few times. The J gene is TRBJ1-6, the V gene TRBV30, with D tentatively TRBD1 (6 bases). This CDR3 has 16 residues. V lost 4 bases and J 8 bases, leaving 21 bases between the germline ends. Germline-derived CDR1 and CDR2 are GTSNPN and SVGIG (reference sequence). CDR3 DNA: TGTGCCTGGACCCCACCTGGGGGCAGGGGAGATTCACCCCTCCACTTT. Protein: CAWTPPGGRGDSPLHF.

J is TRBJ1-2 and V is TRBV6-1; 8 nucleotides match TRBD1. Looked up from germline, CDR1 is MNHNS and CDR2 is SASEGT. The CDR3 extends over 13 amino acids. V dropped 6 bases and J dropped 6; count of bases not matched to a gene: 6. The CDR3 sequence: CASRDGQGHGYTF. In DNA, the CDR3 is TGTGCCAGCAGGGACGGACAGGGCCATGGCTACACCTTC.

In its sample, this clone was seen a few times. The gene calls are TRBV2 and TRBJ2-1, with 7 bases that match TRBD2. This CDR3 region has 16 residues. The germline CDR1 and CDR2 sequences are SNHLY and FYNNEI. V gave up 5 bases and J gave up 4 bases; unmatched junction bases: 11. The CDR3 DNA follows: TGTGCCAGCAGTTCTGAGGGAGGGCATGATTACAATGAGCAGTTCTTC. Translation gives CASSSEGGHDYNEQFF.

In its sample, this clone was seen a few times. DNA for the CDR3: TGTGCCACCAGCAGCGGGACAGACACTTGGAGCACAGATACGCAGTATTTT. Translation: CATSSGTDTWSTDTQYF. The chain joins TRBV15 to TRBJ2-3; the match to TRBD1 covers 7 bases. Germline loops: CDR1 LNHNV, CDR2 YYDKDF (reference sequence). This CDR3 contains 17 residues. Trimming at V came to 3 bases and at J to 0 bases, leaving 9 bases not matched to a gene.

This clone came up a few times. The chain combines TRBV30 with TRBJ1-2; D perhaps matches TRBD1 (5 bases). This CDR3 has 15 amino acids. The germline gives CDR1 GTSNPN, CDR2 SVGIG (reference sequence). V lost 3 bases and J 2 bases, leaving 16 bases between the germline ends. CDR3 region: CAWRAPRDVNYGYTF. The CDR3 coding sequence is TGTGCCTGGAGGGCCCCCCGGGACGTAAACTATGGCTACACCTTC. Supplemented by reference TRBV30 and TRBJ1-2, the full variable domain reads SQTIHQWPATLVQPVGSPLSLECTVEGTSNPNLYWYRQAAGRGLQLLFYSVGIGQISSEVPQNLSASRPQDRQFILSSKKLLLSDSGFYLCAWRAPRDVNYGYTFGSGTRLTVV.

This clone was observed a handful of times. This sequence joins TRBV5-1 and TRBJ2-2, with D maybe TRBD1 (5 bases). Deletions cut 1 base from V and 1 base from J, with 17 bases between. Germline V gene data show CDR1 as SGHRS and CDR2 as YFSETQ. There are 18 residues in the CDR3. The CDR3 sequence is CASSLLSGWTKNTGELFF. CDR3 bases: TGCGCCAGCAGCTTGCTGTCCGGATGGACAAAGAACACCGGGGAGCTGTTTTTT.

The DNA of the CDR3 is TGTGCCAGCAGTCCCTTTGAGGGACTAGGGGGATGGAATGAGCAGTTCTTC. It specifies CASSPFEGLGGWNEQFF. The chain joins TRBV27 to TRBJ2-1; 8 bases agree with TRBD2. Losses at the gene ends were 5 bases for V and 7 bases for J; bases not matched to a gene: 16. CDR1 and CDR2 from the germline V gene are MNHEY and SMNVEV (reference sequence). There are 17 residues in the CDR3.

This clone appeared a few times. The rearrangement links TRBV18 to TRBJ2-6; D gene unclear. The V and J ends lost 3 bases and 2 bases respectively, with 11 bases between them. This CDR3 contains 16 residues. Germline V CDR1 and CDR2: KGHSH, LQKENI. In nucleotides, the CDR3 is TGTGCCAGCTCACCCTCGACATTTACTGGGGCCAACGTCCTGACTTTC. As protein: CASSPSTFTGANVLTF.

J is TRBJ2-1 and V is TRBV5-1; D perhaps matches TRBD1 (6 bases). This CDR3 contains 14 residues. The germline V gene has CDR1 SGHRS and CDR2 YFSETQ. The V and J ends lost 4 bases and 2 bases respectively, with 10 bases between them. The CDR3 DNA is TGCGCCAGCAGCCAGAGGACAGCCTACAATGAGCAGTTCTTC. It yields the protein CASSQRTAYNEQFF.